The T cell receptor beta chain described here comes from a study of metastatic and nonmetastatic thyroid tumors. Overall study: Malignant and benign thyroid patients had repertoires compared in peripheral blood and tumor or nodule tissue.

None of the patients had undergone any treatment ahead of thyroid surgery. TCRdb redid the clone calls on the PCR reads using MiXCR. The sample includes 15,000 to 20,000 clones, about 20% of them seen just once. V lost 2 bases to trimming and J lost 2 bases; unmatched junction nucleotides: 13. CDR3 length equals 17 residues. Looked up from germline, CDR1 is DFQATT and CDR2 is SNEGSKA (reference sequence). At least ten counts were recorded for this clone. The material sequenced was tumor tissue. J is TRBJ2-3 and V is TRBV20-1; TRBD2 aligns across 7 bases. The clonotype comes from a male donor with papillary thyroid cancer or a benign thyroid nodule (not recorded which). Some clones in this sample may be carry-over from other donors' samples. The CDR3 is CSARISGGSGDTDTQYF. The CDR3 DNA reads TGCAGTGCTAGAATTTCGGGCGGGAGTGGAGACACAGATACGCAGTATTTT.